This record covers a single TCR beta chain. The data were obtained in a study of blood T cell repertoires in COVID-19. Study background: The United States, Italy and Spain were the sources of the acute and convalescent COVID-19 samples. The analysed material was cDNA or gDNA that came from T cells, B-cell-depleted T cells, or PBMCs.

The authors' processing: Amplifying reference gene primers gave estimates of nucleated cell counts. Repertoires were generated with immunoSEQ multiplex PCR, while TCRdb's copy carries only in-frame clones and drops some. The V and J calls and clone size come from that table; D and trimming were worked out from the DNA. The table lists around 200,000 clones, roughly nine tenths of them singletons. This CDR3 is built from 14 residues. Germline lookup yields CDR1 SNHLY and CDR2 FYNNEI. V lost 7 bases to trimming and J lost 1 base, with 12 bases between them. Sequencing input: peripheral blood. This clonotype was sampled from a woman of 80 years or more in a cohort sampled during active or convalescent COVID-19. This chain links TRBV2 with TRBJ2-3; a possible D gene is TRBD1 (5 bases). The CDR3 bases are TGTGCCAGCAATCGACAGCCCGGCACAGATACGCAGTATTTT. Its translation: CASNRQPGTDTQYF.